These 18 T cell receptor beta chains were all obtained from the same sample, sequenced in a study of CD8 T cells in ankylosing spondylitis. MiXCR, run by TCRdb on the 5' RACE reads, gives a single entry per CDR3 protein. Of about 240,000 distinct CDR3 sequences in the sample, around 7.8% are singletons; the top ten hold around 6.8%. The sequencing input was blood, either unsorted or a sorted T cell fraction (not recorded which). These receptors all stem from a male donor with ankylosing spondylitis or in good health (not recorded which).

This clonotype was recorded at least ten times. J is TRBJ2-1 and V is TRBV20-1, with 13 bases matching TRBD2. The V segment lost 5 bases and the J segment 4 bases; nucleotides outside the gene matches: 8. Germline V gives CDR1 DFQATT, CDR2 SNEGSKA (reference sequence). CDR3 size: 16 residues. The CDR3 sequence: CSAPRTSGGDYNEQFF. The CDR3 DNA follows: TGCAGTGCTCCCCGGACTAGCGGGGGAGATTACAATGAGCAGTTCTTC.

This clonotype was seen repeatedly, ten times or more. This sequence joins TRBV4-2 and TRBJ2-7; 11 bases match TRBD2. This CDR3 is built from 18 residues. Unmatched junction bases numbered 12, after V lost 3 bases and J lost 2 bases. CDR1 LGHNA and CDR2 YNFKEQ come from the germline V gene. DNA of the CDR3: TGTGCCAGCAGCCAGACCTCCGGGACTAGCGGTACCCCCTACGAGCAGTACTTC. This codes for CASSQTSGTSGTPYEQYF.

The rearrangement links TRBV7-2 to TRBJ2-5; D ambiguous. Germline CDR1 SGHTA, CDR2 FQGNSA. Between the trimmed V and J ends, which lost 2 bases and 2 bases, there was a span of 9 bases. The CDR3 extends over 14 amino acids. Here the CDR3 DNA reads TGTGCCAGCAGCTTACAGCACGGTCAAGAGACCCAGTACTTC. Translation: CASSLQHGQETQYF. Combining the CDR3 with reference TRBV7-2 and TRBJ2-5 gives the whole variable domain GAGVSQSPSNKVTEKGKDVELRCDPISGHTALYWYRQSLGQGLEFLIYFQGNSAPDKSGLPSDRFSAERTGGSVSTLTIQRTQQEDSAVYLCASSLQHGQETQYFGPGTRLLVL.

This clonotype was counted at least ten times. The CDR3 protein is CASSHSQPNTGELFF. The CDR3 coding sequence is TGTGCCAGCTCCCACTCGCAGCCGAACACCGGGGAGCTGTTTTTT. The J gene is TRBJ2-2, the V gene TRBV5-5; D unclear. The CDR3 extends over 15 amino acids. Trimming cost V 7 bases and J 0 bases, with 13 bases left between them. Germline V gene sequence: CDR1 SGHKS, CDR2 YYEKEE (reference sequence).

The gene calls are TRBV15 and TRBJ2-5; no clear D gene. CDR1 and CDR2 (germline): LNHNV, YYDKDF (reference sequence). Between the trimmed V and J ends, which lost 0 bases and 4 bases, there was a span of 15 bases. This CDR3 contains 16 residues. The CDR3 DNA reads TGTGCCACCAGCAGAGAAGCTAGTGGGTCAGGAGAGACCCAGTACTTC. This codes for CATSREASGSGETQYF.

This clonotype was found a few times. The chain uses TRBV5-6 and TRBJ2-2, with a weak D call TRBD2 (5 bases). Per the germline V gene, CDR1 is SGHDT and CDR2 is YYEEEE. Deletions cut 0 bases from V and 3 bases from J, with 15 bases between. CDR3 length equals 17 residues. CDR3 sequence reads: CASSLAEIGSDTGELFF. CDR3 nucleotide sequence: TGTGCCAGCAGCTTGGCCGAGATTGGGAGCGACACCGGGGAGCTGTTTTTT.

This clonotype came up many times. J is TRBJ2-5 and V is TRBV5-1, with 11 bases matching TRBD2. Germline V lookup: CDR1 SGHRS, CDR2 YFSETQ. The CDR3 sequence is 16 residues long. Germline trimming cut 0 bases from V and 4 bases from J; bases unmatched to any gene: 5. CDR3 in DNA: TGCGCCAGCAGCTTGGTACTAGCGGGAGTAGGAGAGACCCAGTACTTC. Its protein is CASSLVLAGVGETQYF.

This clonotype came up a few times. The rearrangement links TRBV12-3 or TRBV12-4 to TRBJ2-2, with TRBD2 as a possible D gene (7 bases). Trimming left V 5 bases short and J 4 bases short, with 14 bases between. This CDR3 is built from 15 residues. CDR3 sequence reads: CASSPSGEGTGELFF. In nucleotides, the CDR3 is TGTGCCAGCAGTCCATCAGGGGAGGGCACCGGGGAGCTGTTTTTT.

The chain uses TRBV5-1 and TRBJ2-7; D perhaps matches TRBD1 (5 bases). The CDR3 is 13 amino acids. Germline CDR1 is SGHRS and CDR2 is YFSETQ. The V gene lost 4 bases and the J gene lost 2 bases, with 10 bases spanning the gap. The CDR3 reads CASSRGPAYEQYF. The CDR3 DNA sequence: TGCGCCAGCAGCAGGGGTCCGGCCTACGAGCAGTACTTC.

The CDR3 DNA is TGCGCCAGCGGGAGGGAAGAAGCAGATACGCAGTATTTT. Its translation is CASGREEADTQYF. The V and J genes are TRBV5-1 and TRBJ2-3; 7 bases are a match to TRBD2. CDR3 length: 13 amino acids. V dropped 7 bases and J dropped 4; count of bases not matched to a gene: 6. Germline V gene sequence: CDR1 SGHRS, CDR2 YFSETQ.

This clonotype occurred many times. The chain's CDR3 is CASSYGSVNQPQHF. CDR3 nucleotides: TGTGCCAGCAGTTACGGCAGCGTAAATCAGCCCCAGCATTTT. The rearrangement joins TRBV6-2 or TRBV6-3 to TRBJ1-5; no definite D call. This CDR3 region has 14 residues. CDR1 and CDR2 (germline): MNHEY, SVGEGT. V was pared by 2 bases and J by 4 bases, with 9 bases between.

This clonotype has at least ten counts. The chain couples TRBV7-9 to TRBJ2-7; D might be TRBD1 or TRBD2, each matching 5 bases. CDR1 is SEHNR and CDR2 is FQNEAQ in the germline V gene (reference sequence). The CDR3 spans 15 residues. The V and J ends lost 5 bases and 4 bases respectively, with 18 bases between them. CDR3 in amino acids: CASSPGAGRAYEQYF. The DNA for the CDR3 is TGTGCCAGCAGCCCCGGGGCCGGCCGGGCTTACGAGCAGTACTTC. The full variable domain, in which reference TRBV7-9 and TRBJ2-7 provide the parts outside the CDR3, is DTGVSQNPRHKITKRGQNVTFRCDPISEHNRLYWYRQTLGQGPEFLTYFQNEAQLEKSRLLSDRFSAERPKGSFSTLEIQRTEQGDSAMYLCASSPGAGRAYEQYFGPGTRLTVT.

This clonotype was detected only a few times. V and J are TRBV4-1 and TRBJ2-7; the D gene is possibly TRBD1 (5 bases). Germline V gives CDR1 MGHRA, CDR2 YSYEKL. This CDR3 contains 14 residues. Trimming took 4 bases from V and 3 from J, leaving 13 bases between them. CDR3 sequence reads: CASSRYTGDYEQYF. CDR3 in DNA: TGCGCCAGCAGCCGATATACAGGAGACTACGAGCAGTACTTC.

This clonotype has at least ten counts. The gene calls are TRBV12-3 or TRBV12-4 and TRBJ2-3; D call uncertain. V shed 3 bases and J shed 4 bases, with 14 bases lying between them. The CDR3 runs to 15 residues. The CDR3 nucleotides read TGTGCCAGCAGTTTCTGGCGGATCAATCCAGATACGCAGTATTTT. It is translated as CASSFWRINPDTQYF.

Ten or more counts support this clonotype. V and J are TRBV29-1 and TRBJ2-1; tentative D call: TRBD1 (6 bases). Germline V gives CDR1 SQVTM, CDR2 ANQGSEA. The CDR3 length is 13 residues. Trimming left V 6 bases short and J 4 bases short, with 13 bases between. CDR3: CSVPRDIYNEQFF. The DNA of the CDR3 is TGCAGCGTCCCCCGGGACATTTACAATGAGCAGTTCTTC.

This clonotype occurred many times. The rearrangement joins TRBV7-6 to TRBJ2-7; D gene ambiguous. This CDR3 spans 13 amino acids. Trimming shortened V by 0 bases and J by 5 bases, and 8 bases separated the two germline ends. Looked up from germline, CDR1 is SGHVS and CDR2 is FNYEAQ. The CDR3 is CASSLAFGHEQYF. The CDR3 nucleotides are TGTGCCAGCAGCTTAGCGTTCGGGCACGAGCAGTACTTC.

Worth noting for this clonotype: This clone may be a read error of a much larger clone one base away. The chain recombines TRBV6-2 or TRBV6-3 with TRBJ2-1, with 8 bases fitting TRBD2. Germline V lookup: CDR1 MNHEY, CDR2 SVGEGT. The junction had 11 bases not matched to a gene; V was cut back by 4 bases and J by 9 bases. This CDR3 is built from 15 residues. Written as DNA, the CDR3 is TGTGCCAGCAGTTTAACTAGCGGATCACGGGTTGAGCAGTTCTTC. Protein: CASSLTSGSRVEQFF.

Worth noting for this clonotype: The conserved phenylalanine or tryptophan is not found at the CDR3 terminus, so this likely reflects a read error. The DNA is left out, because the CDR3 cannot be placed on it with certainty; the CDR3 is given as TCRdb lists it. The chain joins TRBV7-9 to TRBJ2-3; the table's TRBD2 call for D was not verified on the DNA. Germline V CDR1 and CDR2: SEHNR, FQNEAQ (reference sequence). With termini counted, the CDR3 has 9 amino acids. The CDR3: CASSSTSGS.